This T cell receptor (beta chain) was found in a study of CD8 T cells in ankylosing spondylitis (TCRdb year 2017). For the study in its entirety: The study profiled T cell receptor beta repertoires in healthy donors and ankylosing spondylitis patients to find disease-linked TCR variants. In total, the full study cohort was made up of some 110 healthy donors and about two dozen ankylosing spondylitis patients. Peripheral blood was sampled, and synovial fluid was also collected from ankylosing spondylitis patients. General findings and caveats noted by the study authors: Some of the motif variants had been reported before in the synovial fluid and blood of reactive arthritis patients, a finding that suggests common disease-initiation mechanisms. Blood from ankylosing spondylitis patients appeared to be characterized by a TCR beta motif composed of under 10 highly homologous amino acid variants. Significant enrichment of the disease-linked clones was reported in matched synovial fluid samples from ankylosing spondylitis patients. In peripheral blood, the disease-linked clones were found at relatively low frequencies and had a CD8+ phenotype.

This clonotype was counted many times. Its cognate antigen has yet to be identified. No much larger clone exists at a distance of one base, and base qualities are not known. Spanning cysteine to phenylalanine, the CDR3 consists of 15 amino acids. The retained sequence is limited to the CDR3, 45 bases, with the frame set at the first base. Reading the germline V gene gives CDR1 LGHNA and CDR2 YSLEER. The V end loses 0 bases and the J end loses 6 bases, and a stretch of 11 bases separates them. Sequencing used an Illumina HiSeq 2500. TCR beta libraries were prepared by quantitative 5'-RACE with molecular barcodes. Per the source publication's procedure: A new computational method based on a probabilistic model of VDJ rearrangement was used to identify disease-linked TCR variants. TCRdb itself trimmed the public reads at Q25 with fastp, ran MiXCR and retained productive beta chains. Each entry merges the rows of one CDR3 protein and shows their most common DNA and genes. TCRdb's processing, not the study's, gives the V and J calls here. This sample lists approximately 250,000 distinct CDR3 sequences; 7.5% to 9.5% were detected once. The leading ten clones occupy 4% to 5% of the sample.

Here the chain combines TRBV4-3 and TRBJ2-2; 6 matching bases give a weak D call of TRBD1. The source material was blood, either unsorted or a sorted T cell fraction (not recorded which). The sequence came from a female donor with ankylosing spondylitis or in good health (not recorded which). The CDR3 reads as follows: CASSQDRQGSGELFF. The nucleotide sequence reads as follows: TGCGCCAGCAGCCAAGACCGGCAGGGGTCCGGGGAGCTGTTTTTT.